A single sample is the source of the 27 T cell receptor beta chains below, sequenced in a study of cytomegalovirus exposure and HLA in healthy donors. Primers for the PCR totalled 60 Vbeta and 13 Jbeta. Sequenced by immunoSEQ multiplex PCR; TCRdb stores in-frame clones only, minus some. The table has 200,000 or so clones, about 84% seen once. Sequenced sample: PBMCs. These receptors were collected from a human donor in good health.

The chain links TRBV18 to TRBJ2-7; no clear D gene. Germline assignment: CDR1 KGHSH and CDR2 LQKENI. The CDR3 has 14 amino acids. Trimming took 0 bases from V and 1 from J, leaving 7 bases between them. CDR3 sequence (DNA): TGTGCCAGCTCACCACCCTTTTCTTCCTACGAGCAGTACTTC. The encoded protein is CASSPPFSSYEQYF.

This clone showed up just a few times. The rearrangement uses TRBV5-1 and TRBJ2-3, with D perhaps TRBD1 (6 bases). Trimming cost V 5 bases and J 0 bases, with 7 bases left between them. The CDR3 loop spans 13 amino acids. Germline V lookup: CDR1 SGHRS, CDR2 YFSETQ. CDR3 coding DNA: TGCGCCAGCAGGACAGGAAGCACAGATACGCAGTATTTT. Its translation is CASRTGSTDTQYF.

The count of this clone is one. The rearrangement joins TRBV6-5 to TRBJ2-1; tentative D call: TRBD2 (5 bases). V gave up 5 bases and J gave up 7 bases, with 12 bases separating them. Per germline, CDR1 MNHEY and CDR2 SVGAGI. This CDR3 is built from 13 residues. This chain's CDR3 is CASSAISGNEQFF. CDR3 DNA sequence: TGTGCCAGCAGTGCCATTTCGGGGAATGAGCAGTTCTTC.

V gene TRBV7-6 combines with J gene TRBJ1-3; D remains ambiguous. This CDR3 is built from 14 residues. In germline, CDR1 is SGHVS, CDR2 FNYEAQ. The V gene lost 3 bases and the J gene lost 6 bases, with 12 bases spanning the gap. CDR3 DNA: TGTGCCAGCAGCTTGATGACGGGAGCAAACACCATATATTTT. Translated, it gives CASSLMTGANTIYF.

The chain couples TRBV29-1 to TRBJ2-5; D unresolved. The J call is doubtful: the DNA matches TRBJ2-7 better. The V gene's germline CDR1 is SQVTM and CDR2 ANQGSEA. The CDR3 contains 13 residues. The CDR3 DNA reads as TGCAGCGTTGAACCAGGTCCCCCCTACGAGCAGTACTTC. It codes for CSVEPGPPYEQYF.

The chain combines TRBV10-3 with TRBJ1-2; 12 bases map to TRBD1. Germline CDR1 ENHRY, CDR2 SYGVKD. V shed 6 bases, J shed 6 bases, and the junction held 5 bases outside the gene matches. The CDR3 totals 14 residues. The CDR3 DNA follows: TGTGCCATCAGCGGGACAGGGGGCTTCAATGGCTACACCTTC. It yields the protein CAISGTGGFNGYTF.

The chain recombines TRBV2 with TRBJ1-3, with a weak D call TRBD1 (5 bases). From germline, CDR1 is SNHLY and CDR2 FYNNEI. The V gene lost 8 bases and the J gene lost 0 bases, with 14 bases spanning the gap. The length of the CDR3 is 15 residues. CDR3 DNA sequence: TGTGCCAGCTCCGGCCTTCAGGGCTCTGGAAACACCATATATTTT. It yields the protein CASSGLQGSGNTIYF.

The chain couples TRBV6-1 to TRBJ2-7; D is perhaps TRBD1 (6 bases). Trimming cost V 2 bases and J 4 bases, with 18 bases left between them. CDR1 and CDR2 (germline): MNHNS, SASEGT. CDR3 size: 16 residues. The CDR3: CASSENSGDAGYEQYF. CDR3 DNA sequence: TGTGCCAGCAGTGAAAACTCAGGGGACGCTGGTTACGAGCAGTACTTC.

Notes on this clone: The junction does not match germline at one end; this may be a read error. The chain combines TRBV7-9 with TRBJ1-5; maybe TRBD1 (6 bases). This CDR3 comprises 15 residues. Germline loops: CDR1 SEHNR, CDR2 FQNEAQ (reference sequence). This chain's CDR3 is CSSSSGTTGNQPQHF. In nucleotides, the CDR3 is TGTTCCAGCAGCTCGGGGACAACGGGCAATCAGCCCCAGCATTTT.

This clone was recorded once. The chain employs TRBV9 and TRBJ2-3; TRBD2 might be the D (5 bases). Per germline, CDR1 SGDLS and CDR2 YYNGEE. The CDR3 extends over 15 amino acids. The germline V and J ends were trimmed by 0 bases and 1 base, with 9 bases remaining between them. The CDR3 DNA reads TGTGCCAGCAGCGTAGCGGGGTCTCGCACAGATACGCAGTATTTT. The encoded protein is CASSVAGSRTDTQYF.

This chain links TRBV7-2 with TRBJ1-2, with D hard to call. Germline CDR1 SGHTA, CDR2 FQGNSA. The germline V and J ends were trimmed by 1 base and 4 bases, with 13 bases remaining between them. The CDR3 extends over 15 amino acids. The CDR3 here is CASSLVGSQAYGYTF. The CDR3 DNA sequence: TGTGCCAGCAGCTTAGTGGGCAGCCAAGCCTATGGCTACACCTTC.

The chain uses TRBV15 and TRBJ2-6; possible D gene TRBD2, 6 bases. The V end was cut by 5 bases, the J end by 1 base, with 9 bases between. The CDR3 totals 15 residues. Per the germline V gene, CDR1 is LNHNV and CDR2 is YYDKDF (reference sequence). The CDR3 sequence is CATSSSVSGANVLTF. CDR3 coding DNA: TGTGCCACCAGCTCTAGCGTATCTGGGGCCAACGTCCTGACTTTC.

Written as DNA, the CDR3 is TGTGCCAGCAGCGCTTCCCCGGGACAGAATTCACCCCTCCACTTT. The encoded protein is CASSASPGQNSPLHF. The chain links TRBV9 to TRBJ1-6, with 7 positions matching TRBD1. V shed 3 bases, J shed 7 bases, and the junction held 7 bases outside the gene matches. Germline V gene data show CDR1 as SGDLS and CDR2 as YYNGEE. This CDR3 contains 15 residues.

This chain connects TRBV7-6 to TRBJ1-2; TRBD1 matches at 7 bases. J was trimmed by 4 bases and V by 4 bases; bases with no gene match: 6. This CDR3 has 14 amino acids. From germline, CDR1 is SGHVS and CDR2 FNYEAQ. In nucleotides, the CDR3 is TGTGCCAGCAGCTCACCGGGACAGTCCTATGGCTACACCTTC. Amino acid sequence: CASSSPGQSYGYTF.

Points on this clone: At one end the junction does not follow the germline gene, possibly because of a read error. J is TRBJ2-7 and V is TRBV6-1; 7 nucleotides line up with TRBD1. Germline V gene lookup returns CDR1 MNHNS and CDR2 SASEGT. The CDR3 contains 13 residues. DNA for the CDR3: TGTGCCAGCCGTGAGGCAGGGGGCTACGAGCAGTACTTC. Residues: CASREAGGYEQYF.

The DNA for the CDR3 is TGTGCCAGCAGTGAATTCGTCGGTGGGGGGATCAACAATCAGCCCCAGCATTTT. Amino acid sequence: CASSEFVGGGINNQPQHF. The rearrangement joins TRBV6-1 to TRBJ1-5, with D possibly TRBD1 on 5 matching bases. Trimming took off 2 bases at V and 3 bases at J, with 20 bases between the two ends. CDR3 size: 18 residues. In germline, CDR1 is MNHNS, CDR2 SASEGT.

V is TRBV18 and J is TRBJ1-4; 7 nucleotides match TRBD1. The CDR3 has 16 amino acids. Germline loops: CDR1 KGHSH, CDR2 LQKENI. V dropped 3 bases and J dropped 0; count of bases not matched to a gene: 4. The CDR3 DNA sequence: TGTGCCAGCTCACCCGGGACAGAAGCAACTAATGAAAAACTGTTTTTT. It yields the protein CASSPGTEATNEKLFF.

The chain links TRBV7-3 to TRBJ2-3; D not certain. V was clipped by 1 base and J by 2 bases, with 10 bases between them. This CDR3 contains 15 residues. CDR1 is SGHTA and CDR2 is FQGTGA in the germline V gene. The CDR3 loop is CASSLNQQPTDTQYF. The CDR3 coding sequence is TGTGCCAGCAGCTTAAATCAACAGCCCACAGATACGCAGTATTTT.

The chain uses TRBV6-1 and TRBJ2-5; weak D call: TRBD2 (6 bases). The CDR3 spans 13 residues. Germline V CDR1 and CDR2: MNHNS, SASEGT. Trimming took off 8 bases at V and 5 bases at J, with 15 bases between the two ends. CDR3 nucleotides: TGTGCCAGCTTTGCCTGGGAGGTGGAGACCCAGTACTTC. Translated: CASFAWEVETQYF.

This CDR3 is CASRSRDRGLEQYF. DNA of the CDR3: TGTGCCAGTAGGTCCCGGGACAGGGGGCTCGAGCAGTACTTC. The chain combines TRBV19 with TRBJ2-7; 12 bases are a match to TRBD1. The CDR3 is made up of 14 amino acids. The V gene's germline CDR1 is LNHDA and CDR2 SQIVND (reference sequence). V shed 6 bases and J 6 bases; nucleotides not matched to a gene: 6. Supplemented by reference TRBV19 and TRBJ2-7, the full variable domain reads DGGITQSPKYLFRKEGQNVTLSCEQNLNHDAMYWYRQDPGQGLRLIYYSQIVNDFQKGDIAEGYSVSREKKESFPLTVTSAQKNPTAFYLCASRSRDRGLEQYFGPGTRLTVT.

The rearrangement links TRBV7-9 to TRBJ2-7; 10 positions match TRBD2. The germline CDR1 and CDR2 sequences are SEHNR and FQNEAQ (reference sequence). This CDR3 has 16 residues. Unmatched junction bases numbered 7, after V lost 5 bases and J lost 0 bases. CDR3 sequence: CASSHLLAGRSYEQYF. DNA for the CDR3: TGTGCCAGCAGCCACCTACTAGCGGGACGCTCCTACGAGCAGTACTTC.

CDR3 protein: CASRQGDTGELFF. The CDR3 nucleotides read TGTGCCAGTAGACAGGGAGATACCGGGGAGCTGTTTTTT. The chain uses TRBV10-3 and TRBJ2-2; 7 bases fit TRBD1. With V trimmed by 10 bases and J by 5 bases, 7 bases remained unmatched. Looked up from germline, CDR1 is ENHRY and CDR2 is SYGVKD. CDR3 size: 13 residues.

This clone was detected only a few times. The chain uses TRBV6-6 and TRBJ2-2; maybe TRBD2 (6 bases). With 7 bases removed from V and 6 bases from J, the gap between germline ends came to 18 bases. The CDR3 has 15 amino acids. Germline V gene lookup returns CDR1 MNHNY and CDR2 SVGAGI (reference sequence). The CDR3 nucleotides read TGTGCCAGCATCTTATGGGGAGGATCCGCCGGGGAGCTGTTTTTT. Encoded protein: CASILWGGSAGELFF.

J is TRBJ2-1 and V is TRBV6-5; the D is unclear. The length of the CDR3 is 13 residues. Trimming pared 0 bases from V and 9 bases from J, leaving 9 bases between. The germline CDR1 and CDR2 sequences are MNHEY and SVGAGI. CDR3 protein: CASSYSFFSEQFF. Here the CDR3 DNA reads TGTGCCAGCAGTTACTCCTTTTTTAGTGAGCAGTTCTTC.

V is TRBV9 and J is TRBJ2-3; 9 positions agree with TRBD2. Germline trimming cut 3 bases from V and 0 bases from J; bases unmatched to any gene: 8. The CDR3 contains 17 residues. The germline gives CDR1 SGDLS, CDR2 YYNGEE. CDR3 bases: TGTGCCAGCAGCGGGCGTAGCGGGAGTATAAGCACAGATACGCAGTATTTT. This encodes CASSGRSGSISTDTQYF. Full variable domain (remainder filled in from reference TRBV9 and TRBJ2-3): DSGVTQTPKHLITATGQRVTLRCSPRSGDLSVYWYQQSLDQGLQFLIQYYNGEERAKGNILERFSAQQFPDLHSELNLSSLELGDSALYFCASSGRSGSISTDTQYFGPGTRLTVL.

The chain links TRBV6-1 to TRBJ2-7, with 7 bases identical to TRBD2. After removal of 0 bases from V and 3 bases from J, the junction contained 5 bases not matched to a gene. This CDR3 spans 15 amino acids. Germline V gene lookup returns CDR1 MNHNS and CDR2 SASEGT. The CDR3 coding sequence is TGTGCCAGCAGTGAAGCGGGCGGGAGAGGCTACGAGCAGTACTTC. As protein: CASSEAGGRGYEQYF.

The chain carries TRBV5-1 and TRBJ2-3; 15 bases align to TRBD2. In germline, CDR1 is SGHRS, CDR2 YFSETQ. Trimming took 1 base from V and 6 from J; bases not matched to a gene: 18. The CDR3 extends over 21 amino acids. Here the CDR3 DNA reads TGCGCCAGCAGCTTGAGGGGACTAGCGGGAGGTCAGGGTACTGTTTCGGATACGCAGTATTTT. This translates into CASSLRGLAGGQGTVSDTQYF.